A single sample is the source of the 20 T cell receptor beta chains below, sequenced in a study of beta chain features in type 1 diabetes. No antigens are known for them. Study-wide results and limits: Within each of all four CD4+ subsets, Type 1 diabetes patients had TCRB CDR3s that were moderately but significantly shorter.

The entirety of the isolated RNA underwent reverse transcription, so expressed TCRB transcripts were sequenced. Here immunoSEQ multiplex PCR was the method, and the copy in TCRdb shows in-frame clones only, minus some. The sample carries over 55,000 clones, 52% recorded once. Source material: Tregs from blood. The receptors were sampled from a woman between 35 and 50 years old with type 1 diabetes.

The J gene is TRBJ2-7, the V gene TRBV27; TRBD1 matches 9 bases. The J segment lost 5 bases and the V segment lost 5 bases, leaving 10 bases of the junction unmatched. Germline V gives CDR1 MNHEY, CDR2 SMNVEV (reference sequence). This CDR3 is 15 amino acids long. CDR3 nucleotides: TGTGCCAGCAGTCCCCTGGGACAGGGAGAAAACGAGCAGTACTTC. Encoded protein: CASSPLGQGENEQYF.

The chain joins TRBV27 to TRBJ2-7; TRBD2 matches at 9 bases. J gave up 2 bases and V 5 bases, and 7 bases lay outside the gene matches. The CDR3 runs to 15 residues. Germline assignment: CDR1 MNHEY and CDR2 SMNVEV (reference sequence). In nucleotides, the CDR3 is TGTGCCAGCAGTGCCTCTAGCGGGGTGACCTACGAGCAGTACTTC. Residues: CASSASSGVTYEQYF.

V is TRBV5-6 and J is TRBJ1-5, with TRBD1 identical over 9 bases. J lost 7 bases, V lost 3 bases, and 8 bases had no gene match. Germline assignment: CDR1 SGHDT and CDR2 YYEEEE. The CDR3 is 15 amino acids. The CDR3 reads CASSYQTGGGQPQHF. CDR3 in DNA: TGTGCCAGCAGCTACCAGACAGGGGGAGGGCAGCCCCAGCATTTT.

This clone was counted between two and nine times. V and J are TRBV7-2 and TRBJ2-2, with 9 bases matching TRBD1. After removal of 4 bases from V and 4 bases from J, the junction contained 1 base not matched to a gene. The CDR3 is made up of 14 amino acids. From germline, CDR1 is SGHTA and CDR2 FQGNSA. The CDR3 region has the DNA TGTGCCAGCAGCTCACAGGGGGCCACCGGGGAGCTGTTTTTT. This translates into CASSSQGATGELFF.

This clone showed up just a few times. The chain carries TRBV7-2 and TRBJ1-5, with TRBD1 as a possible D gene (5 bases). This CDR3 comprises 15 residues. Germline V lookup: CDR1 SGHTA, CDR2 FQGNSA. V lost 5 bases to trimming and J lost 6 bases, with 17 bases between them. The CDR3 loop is CASSPRSGGSQPQHF. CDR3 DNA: TGTGCCAGCAGCCCGAGGTCTGGGGGGTCTCAGCCCCAGCATTTT.

CDR3 sequence: CASSLTGSGGKGYTF. CDR3 DNA: TGTGCCAGCAGTTTAACCGGCTCCGGGGGGAAGGGCTACACCTTC. The chain uses TRBV28 and TRBJ1-2; tentative D call: TRBD1 (5 bases). The CDR3 is 15 amino acids. The V gene's germline CDR1 is MDHEN and CDR2 SYDVKM. Deletions cut 2 bases from V and 8 bases from J, with 18 bases between.

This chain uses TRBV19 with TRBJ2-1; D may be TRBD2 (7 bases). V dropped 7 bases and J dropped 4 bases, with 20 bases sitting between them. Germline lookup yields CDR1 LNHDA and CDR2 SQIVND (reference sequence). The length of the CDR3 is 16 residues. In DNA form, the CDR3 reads TGTGCCAGTACCATGAGTGCGGGGGCCCATTACAATGAGCAGTTCTTC. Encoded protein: CASTMSAGAHYNEQFF.

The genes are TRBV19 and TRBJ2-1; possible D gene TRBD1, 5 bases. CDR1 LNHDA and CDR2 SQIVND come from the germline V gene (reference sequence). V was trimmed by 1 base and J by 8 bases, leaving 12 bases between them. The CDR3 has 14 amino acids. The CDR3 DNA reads TGTGCCAGTAGTATAGTCCCCAGGGATCATGAGCAGTTCTTC. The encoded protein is CASSIVPRDHEQFF.

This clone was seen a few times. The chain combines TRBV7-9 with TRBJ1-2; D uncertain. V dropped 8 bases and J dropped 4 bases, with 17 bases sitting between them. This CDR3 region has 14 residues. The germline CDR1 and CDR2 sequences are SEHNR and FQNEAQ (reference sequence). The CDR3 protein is CASAIGSGSYGYTF. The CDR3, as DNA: TGTGCCAGCGCTATCGGGTCCGGGAGCTATGGCTACACCTTC.

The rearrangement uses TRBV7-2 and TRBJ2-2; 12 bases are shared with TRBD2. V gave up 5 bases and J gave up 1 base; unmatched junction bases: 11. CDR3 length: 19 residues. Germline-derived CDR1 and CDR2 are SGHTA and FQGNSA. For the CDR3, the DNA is TGTGCCAGCAGCCTCCCCCGGACTAGCGGGACACGGAACACCGGGGAGCTGTTTTTT. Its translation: CASSLPRTSGTRNTGELFF.

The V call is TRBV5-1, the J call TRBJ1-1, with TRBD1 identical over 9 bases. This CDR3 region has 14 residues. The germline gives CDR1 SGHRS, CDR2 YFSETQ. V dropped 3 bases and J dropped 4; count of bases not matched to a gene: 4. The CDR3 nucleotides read TGCGCCAGCAGCTGGACAGGGGTCGGCACTGAAGCTTTCTTT. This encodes CASSWTGVGTEAFF. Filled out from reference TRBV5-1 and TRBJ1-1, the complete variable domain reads KAGVTQTPRYLIKTRGQQVTLSCSPISGHRSVSWYQQTPGQGLQFLFEYFSETQRNKGNFPGRFSGRQFSNSRSEMNVSTLELGDSALYLCASSWTGVGTEAFFGQGTRLTVV.

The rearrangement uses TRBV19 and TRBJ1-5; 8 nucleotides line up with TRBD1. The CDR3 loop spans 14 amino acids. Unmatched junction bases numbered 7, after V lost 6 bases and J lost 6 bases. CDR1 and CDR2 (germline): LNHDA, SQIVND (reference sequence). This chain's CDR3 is CASRAGGYVQPQHF. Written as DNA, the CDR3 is TGTGCCAGTAGGGCAGGGGGCTACGTTCAGCCCCAGCATTTT.

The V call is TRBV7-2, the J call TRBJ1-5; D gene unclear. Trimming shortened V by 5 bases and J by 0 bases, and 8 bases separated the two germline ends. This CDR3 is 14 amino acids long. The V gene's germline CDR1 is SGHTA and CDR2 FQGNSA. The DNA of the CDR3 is TGTGCCAGCAGCCATACTGGTAGCAATCAGCCCCAGCATTTT. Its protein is CASSHTGSNQPQHF.

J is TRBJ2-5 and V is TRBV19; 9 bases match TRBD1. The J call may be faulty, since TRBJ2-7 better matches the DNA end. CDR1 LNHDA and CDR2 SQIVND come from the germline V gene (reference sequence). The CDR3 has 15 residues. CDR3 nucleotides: TGTGCCAGTAGTTCCCGAGACAGGGGGATCTACGAGCAGTACTTC. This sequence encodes CASSSRDRGIYEQYF.

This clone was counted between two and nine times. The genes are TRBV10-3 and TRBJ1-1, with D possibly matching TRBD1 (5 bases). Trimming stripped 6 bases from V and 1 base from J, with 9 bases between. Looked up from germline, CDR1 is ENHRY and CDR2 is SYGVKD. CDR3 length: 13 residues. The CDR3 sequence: CAIRRQGNTEAFF. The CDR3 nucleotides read TGTGCCATCAGAAGGCAGGGGAACACTGAAGCTTTCTTT.

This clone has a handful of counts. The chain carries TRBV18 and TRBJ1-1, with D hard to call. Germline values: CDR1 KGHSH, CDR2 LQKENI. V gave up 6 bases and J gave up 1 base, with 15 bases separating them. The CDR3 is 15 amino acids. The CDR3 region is CASSREVLPNTEAFF. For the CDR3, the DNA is TGTGCCAGCTCTCGCGAGGTTCTCCCGAACACTGAAGCTTTCTTT.

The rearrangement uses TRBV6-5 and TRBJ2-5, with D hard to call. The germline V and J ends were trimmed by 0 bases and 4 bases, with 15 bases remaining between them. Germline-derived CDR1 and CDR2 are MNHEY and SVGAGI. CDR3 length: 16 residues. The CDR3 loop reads CASSYSYTILRETQYF. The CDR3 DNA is TGTGCCAGCAGTTACTCTTACACTATCTTGAGAGAGACCCAGTACTTC.

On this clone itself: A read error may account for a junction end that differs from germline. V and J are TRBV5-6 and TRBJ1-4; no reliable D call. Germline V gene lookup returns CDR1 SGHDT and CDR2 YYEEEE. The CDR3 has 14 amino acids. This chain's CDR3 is CASSLVDTKEKLFF. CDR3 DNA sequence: TGTGCCAGCAGCTTGGTAGATACTAAGGAAAAACTGTTTTTT. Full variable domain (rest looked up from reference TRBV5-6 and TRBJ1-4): DAGVTQSPTHLIKTRGQQVTLRCSPKSGHDTVSWYQQALGQGPQFIFQYYEEEERQRGNFPDRFSGHQFPNYSSELNVNALLLGDSALYLCASSLVDTKEKLFFGSGTQLSVL.

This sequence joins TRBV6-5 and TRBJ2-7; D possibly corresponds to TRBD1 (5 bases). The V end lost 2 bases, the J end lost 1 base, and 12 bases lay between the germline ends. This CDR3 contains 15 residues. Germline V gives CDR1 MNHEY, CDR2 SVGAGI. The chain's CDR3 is CASSYRGLRSYEQYF. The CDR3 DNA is TGTGCCAGCAGTTACAGGGGATTGAGGTCCTACGAGCAGTACTTC.

The CDR3 region is CAITVRMNTEAFF. Here the CDR3 DNA reads TGTGCCATCACGGTGCGGATGAACACTGAAGCTTTCTTT. This chain joins TRBV10-3 and TRBJ1-1; D is uncertain. Trimming cost V 7 bases and J 0 bases, with 9 bases left between them. The V gene's germline CDR1 is ENHRY and CDR2 SYGVKD. The CDR3 has 13 amino acids.